This T cell receptor beta chain appears in the sequencing data of a study of breast tumors, draining lymph nodes, adjacent tissues. Study outcomes and limitations: Most tumor T cells seemingly derive from lymph node, then expand in tumor.

This clonotype was observed at least ten times. The antigen is not known. Germline-derived CDR1 and CDR2 are GTSNPN and SVGIG (reference sequence). CDR3 length equals 13 residues. Trimming took off 3 bases at V and 5 bases at J, with 13 bases between the two ends. One entry per CDR3 protein results from TCRdb running MiXCR on the multiplex PCR reads. The top ten clones hold 2.2% of a sample with some 120,000 distinct CDR3 sequences, around 21% of them seen once. Breast cancer patients provided tissue from their axillary draining lymph nodes. This TCR was sampled from a female donor with breast cancer. Some clones in this sample may be carry-over from other donors' samples. This sequence joins TRBV30 and TRBJ2-5; D possibly corresponds to TRBD2 (5 bases). The specimen was axillary lymph node tissue. CDR3 nucleotides: TGTGCCTGGAGCCCTAGCTTAGGGGAGACCCAGTACTTC. Its translation: CAWSPSLGETQYF.